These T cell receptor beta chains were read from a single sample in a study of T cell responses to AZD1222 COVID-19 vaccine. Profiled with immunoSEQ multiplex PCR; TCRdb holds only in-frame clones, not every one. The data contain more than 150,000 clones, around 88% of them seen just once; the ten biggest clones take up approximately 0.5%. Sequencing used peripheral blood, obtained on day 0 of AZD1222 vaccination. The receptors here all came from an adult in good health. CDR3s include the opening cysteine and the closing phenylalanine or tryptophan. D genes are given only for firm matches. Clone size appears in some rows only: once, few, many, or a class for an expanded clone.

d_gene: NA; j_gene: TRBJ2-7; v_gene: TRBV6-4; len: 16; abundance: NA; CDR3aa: CASSDSEAGSSYEQYF; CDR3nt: TGTGCCAGCAGTGACTCGGAGGCAGGGAGCTCCTACGAGCAGTACTTC
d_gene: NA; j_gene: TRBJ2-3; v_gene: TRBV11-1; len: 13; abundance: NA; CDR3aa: CASTYTITDTQYF; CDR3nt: TGTGCCAGCACGTACACGATCACAGATACGCAGTATTTT
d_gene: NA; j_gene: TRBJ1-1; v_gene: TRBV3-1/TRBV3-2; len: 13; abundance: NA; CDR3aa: CASSQEPLTEAFF; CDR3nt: TGTGCCAGCAGCCAAGAACCCTTAACTGAAGCTTTCTTT
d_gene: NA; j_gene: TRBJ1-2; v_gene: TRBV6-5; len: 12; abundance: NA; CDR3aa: CASRAVNYGYTF; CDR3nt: TGTGCCAGCAGGGCCGTTAACTATGGCTACACCTTC
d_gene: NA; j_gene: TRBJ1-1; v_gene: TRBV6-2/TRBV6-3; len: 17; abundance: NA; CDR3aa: CASSSRRLSSSDTEAFF; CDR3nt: TGTGCCAGCAGCTCAAGGAGGCTAAGCTCCTCTGACACTGAAGCTTTCTTT
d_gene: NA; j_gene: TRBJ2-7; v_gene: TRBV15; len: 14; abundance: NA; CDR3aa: CATSRDRRAGEQYF; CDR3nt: TGTGCCACCAGCAGAGATCGCAGGGCCGGCGAGCAGTACTTC
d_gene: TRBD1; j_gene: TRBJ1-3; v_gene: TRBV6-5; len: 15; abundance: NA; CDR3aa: CASRTGILSGNTIYF; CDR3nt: TGTGCCAGCAGGACAGGGATATTGTCTGGAAACACCATATATTTT
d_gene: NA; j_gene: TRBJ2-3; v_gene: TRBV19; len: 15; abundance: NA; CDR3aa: CASTLGAASTDTQYF; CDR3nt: TGTGCCAGTACCCTGGGGGCGGCTAGCACAGATACGCAGTATTTT
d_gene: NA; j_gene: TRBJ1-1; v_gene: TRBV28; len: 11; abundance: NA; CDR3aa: CASSTNTEAFF; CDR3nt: TGTGCCAGCAGTACGAACACTGAAGCTTTCTTT
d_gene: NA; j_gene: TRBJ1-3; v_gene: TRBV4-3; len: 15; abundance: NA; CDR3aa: CASSQDSLTGNTIYF; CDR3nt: TGCGCCAGCAGCCAAGATTCGCTTACTGGAAACACCATATATTTT
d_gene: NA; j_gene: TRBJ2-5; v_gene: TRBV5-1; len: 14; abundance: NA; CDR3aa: CASSLVGPQETQYF; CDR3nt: TGCGCCAGCAGCTTGGTGGGCCCTCAAGAGACCCAGTACTTC
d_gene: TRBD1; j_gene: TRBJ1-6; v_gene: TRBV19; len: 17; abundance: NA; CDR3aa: CASSIDPRQGANSPLHF; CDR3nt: TGTGCCAGTAGTATAGACCCCCGACAGGGGGCGAATTCACCCCTCCACTTT
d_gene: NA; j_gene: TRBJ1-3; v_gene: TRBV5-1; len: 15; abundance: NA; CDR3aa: CASSLQGPSGNTIYF; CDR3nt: TGCGCCAGCAGCTTGCAGGGGCCGTCTGGAAACACCATATATTTT
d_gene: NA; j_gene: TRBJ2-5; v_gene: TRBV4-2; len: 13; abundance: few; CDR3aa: CASSRDREETQYF; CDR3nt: TGTGCCAGCAGCCGCGACAGAGAAGAGACCCAGTACTTC
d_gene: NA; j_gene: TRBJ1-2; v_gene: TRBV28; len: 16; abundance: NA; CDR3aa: CASGGQKLGSNYGYTF; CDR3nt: TGTGCCAGCGGTGGACAGAAATTGGGTTCTAACTATGGCTACACCTTC
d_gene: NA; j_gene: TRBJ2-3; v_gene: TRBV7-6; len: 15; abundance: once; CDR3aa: CASSLMVSSTDTQYF; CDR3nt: TGTGCCAGCAGCTTAATGGTTTCTAGCACAGATACGCAGTATTTT
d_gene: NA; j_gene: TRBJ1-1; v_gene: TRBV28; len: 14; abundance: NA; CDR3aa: CASREARQGWKAFF; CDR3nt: TGTGCCAGCAGAGAGGCGCGGCAGGGGTGGAAAGCTTTCTTT
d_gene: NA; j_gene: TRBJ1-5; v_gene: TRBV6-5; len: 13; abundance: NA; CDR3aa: CASSIEGNQPQHF; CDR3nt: TGTGCCAGCTCCATAGAGGGCAATCAGCCCCAGCATTTT
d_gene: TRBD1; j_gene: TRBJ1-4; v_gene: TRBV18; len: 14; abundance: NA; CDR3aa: CASSLQGAGEKLFF; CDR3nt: TGTGCCAGCTCCTTACAGGGGGCCGGGGAAAAACTGTTTTTT
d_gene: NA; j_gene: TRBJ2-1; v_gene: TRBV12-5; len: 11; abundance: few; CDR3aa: CASGYYNEQFF; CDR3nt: TGTGCTAGTGGCTATTACAATGAGCAGTTCTTC
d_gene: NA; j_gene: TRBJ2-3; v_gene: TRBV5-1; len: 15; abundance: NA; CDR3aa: CASSVGGRTTDTQYF; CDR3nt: TGCGCCAGCAGCGTTGGGGGGCGCACCACAGATACGCAGTATTTT
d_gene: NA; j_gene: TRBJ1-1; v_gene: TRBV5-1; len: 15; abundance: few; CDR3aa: CASSLDGTFGPEAFF; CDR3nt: TGCGCCAGCAGCTTGGACGGCACCTTCGGACCCGAAGCTTTCTTT
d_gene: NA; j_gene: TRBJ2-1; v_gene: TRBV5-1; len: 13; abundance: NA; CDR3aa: CASSPFEYNEQFF; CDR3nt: TGCGCCAGCAGCCCCTTCGAATACAATGAGCAGTTCTTC
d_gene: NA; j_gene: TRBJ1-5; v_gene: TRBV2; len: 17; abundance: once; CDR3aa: CASSERPRDTFNQPQHF; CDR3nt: TGTGCCAGCAGTGAACGCCCCCGGGATACCTTCAATCAGCCCCAGCATTTT
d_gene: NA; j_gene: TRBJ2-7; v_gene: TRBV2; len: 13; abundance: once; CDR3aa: CASTPSPRGEQYF; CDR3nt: TGTGCCAGCACCCCCTCTCCAAGAGGCGAGCAGTACTTC
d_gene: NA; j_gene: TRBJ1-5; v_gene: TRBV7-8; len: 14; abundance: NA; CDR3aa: CASSRSYSNQPQHF; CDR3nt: TGTGCCAGCAGCCGCAGCTATAGCAATCAGCCCCAGCATTTT
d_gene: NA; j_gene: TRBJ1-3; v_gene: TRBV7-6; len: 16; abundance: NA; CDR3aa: CASSLASSRSGNTIYF; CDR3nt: TGTGCCAGCAGCTTAGCTAGCTCGCGATCTGGAAACACCATATATTTT
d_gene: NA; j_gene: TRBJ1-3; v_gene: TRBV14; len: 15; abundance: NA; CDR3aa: CASSQAKLPGNTIYF; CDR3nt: TGTGCCAGCAGCCAAGCGAAGCTTCCTGGAAACACCATATATTTT
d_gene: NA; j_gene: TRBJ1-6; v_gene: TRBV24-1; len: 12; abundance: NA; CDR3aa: CATSDTGSPLHF; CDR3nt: TGTGCCACCAGTGATACGGGTTCACCCCTCCACTTT
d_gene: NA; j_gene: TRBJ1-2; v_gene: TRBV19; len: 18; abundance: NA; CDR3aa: CASSIDPETSGGYYGYTF; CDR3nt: TGTGCCAGTAGTATAGATCCGGAGACAAGCGGGGGGTACTATGGCTACACCTTC
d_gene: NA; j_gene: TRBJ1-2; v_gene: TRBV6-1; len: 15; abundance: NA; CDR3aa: CASSEKPGARYGYTF; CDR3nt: TGTGCCAGCAGTGAAAAGCCGGGGGCGCGGTATGGCTACACCTTC
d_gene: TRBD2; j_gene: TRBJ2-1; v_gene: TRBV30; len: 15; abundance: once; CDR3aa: CAWSVGAGGPSEQFF; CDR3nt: TGTGCCTGGAGTGTAGGGGCGGGGGGCCCCAGTGAGCAGTTCTTC
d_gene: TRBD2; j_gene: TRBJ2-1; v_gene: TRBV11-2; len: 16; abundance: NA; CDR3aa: CASSPSAGGGSNEQFF; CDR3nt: TGTGCCAGCAGCCCATCAGCGGGAGGCGGTTCCAATGAGCAGTTCTTC
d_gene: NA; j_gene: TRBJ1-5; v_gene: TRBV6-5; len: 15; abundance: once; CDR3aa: CASRGQNGANQPQHF; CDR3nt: TGTGCCAGCCGCGGGCAGAATGGGGCCAATCAGCCCCAGCATTTT
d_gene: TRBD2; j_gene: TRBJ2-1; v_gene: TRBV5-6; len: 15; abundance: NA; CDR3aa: CASSLDSSGYNEQFF; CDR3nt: TGTGCCAGCAGCTTGGATTCTAGCGGCTACAATGAGCAGTTCTTC
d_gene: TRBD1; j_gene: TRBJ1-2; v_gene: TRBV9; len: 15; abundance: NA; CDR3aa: CASSVASRTGGGYTF; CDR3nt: TGTGCCAGCAGCGTAGCCAGCCGGACAGGGGGAGGCTACACCTTC
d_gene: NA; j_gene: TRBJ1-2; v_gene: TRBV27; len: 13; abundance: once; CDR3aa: CASSWGPMDGYTF; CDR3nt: TGTGCCAGCAGTTGGGGCCCTATGGACGGCTACACCTTC
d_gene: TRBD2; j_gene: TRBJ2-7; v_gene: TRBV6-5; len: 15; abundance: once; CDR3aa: CASSYGRGVSYEQYF; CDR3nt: TGTGCCAGCAGTTACGGGCGGGGGGTCTCCTACGAGCAGTACTTC
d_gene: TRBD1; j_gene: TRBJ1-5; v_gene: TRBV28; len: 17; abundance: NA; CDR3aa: CASSFPAGGISNQPQHF; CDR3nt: TGTGCCAGCAGTTTCCCCGCAGGGGGGATTAGCAATCAGCCCCAGCATTTT
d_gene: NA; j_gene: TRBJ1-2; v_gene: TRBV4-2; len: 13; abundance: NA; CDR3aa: CASSQDGTSGYTF; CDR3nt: TGTGCCAGCAGCCAAGATGGAACAAGTGGCTACACCTTC
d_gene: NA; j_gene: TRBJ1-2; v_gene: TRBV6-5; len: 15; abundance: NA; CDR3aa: CASSLSSGTTLGYTF; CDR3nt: TGTGCCAGCAGCTTGAGCTCCGGGACCACTTTAGGCTACACCTTC
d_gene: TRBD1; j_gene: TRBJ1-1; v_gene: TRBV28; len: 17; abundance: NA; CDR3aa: CASSPGQGVTLNTEAFF; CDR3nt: TGTGCCAGCAGTCCCGGACAGGGGGTTACCTTGAACACTGAAGCTTTCTTT
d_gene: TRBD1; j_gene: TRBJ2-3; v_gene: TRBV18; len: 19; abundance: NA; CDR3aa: CASSRLPGTGGSTPDTQYF; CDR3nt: TGTGCCAGCTCACGCCTTCCCGGGACAGGGGGGAGCACCCCAGATACGCAGTATTTT
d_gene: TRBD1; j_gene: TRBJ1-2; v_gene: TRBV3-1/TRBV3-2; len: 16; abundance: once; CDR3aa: CASSRGPEAGGYGYTF; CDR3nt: TGTGCCAGCAGCCGGGGTCCCGAGGCAGGGGGATATGGCTACACCTTC
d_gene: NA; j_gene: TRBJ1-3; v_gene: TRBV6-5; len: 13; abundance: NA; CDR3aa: CASTEVSGNTIYF; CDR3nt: TGTGCCAGCACGGAAGTTTCTGGAAACACCATATATTTT
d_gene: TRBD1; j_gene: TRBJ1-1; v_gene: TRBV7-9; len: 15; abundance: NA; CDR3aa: CASRPGTGLNTEAFF; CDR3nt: TGTGCCAGCAGGCCCGGGACAGGGTTGAACACTGAAGCTTTCTTT
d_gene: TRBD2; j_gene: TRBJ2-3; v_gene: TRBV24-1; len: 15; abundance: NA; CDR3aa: CATSGGGSDADTQYF; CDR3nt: TGTGCCACCAGTGGGGGGGGGAGTGACGCAGATACGCAGTATTTT
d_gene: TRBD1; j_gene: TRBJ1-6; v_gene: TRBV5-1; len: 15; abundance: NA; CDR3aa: CASSQGQGAGSPLHF; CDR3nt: TGCGCCAGCAGCCAAGGACAGGGGGCAGGATCACCCCTCCACTTT
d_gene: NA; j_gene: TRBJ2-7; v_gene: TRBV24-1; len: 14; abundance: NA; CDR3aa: CATSDPGGSYEQYF; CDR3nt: TGTGCCACCAGTGATCCCGGAGGCTCCTACGAGCAGTACTTC
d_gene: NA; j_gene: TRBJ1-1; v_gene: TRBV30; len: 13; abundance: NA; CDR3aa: CATDRKMNTEAFF; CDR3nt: TGTGCCACGGACAGAAAGATGAACACTGAAGCTTTCTTT